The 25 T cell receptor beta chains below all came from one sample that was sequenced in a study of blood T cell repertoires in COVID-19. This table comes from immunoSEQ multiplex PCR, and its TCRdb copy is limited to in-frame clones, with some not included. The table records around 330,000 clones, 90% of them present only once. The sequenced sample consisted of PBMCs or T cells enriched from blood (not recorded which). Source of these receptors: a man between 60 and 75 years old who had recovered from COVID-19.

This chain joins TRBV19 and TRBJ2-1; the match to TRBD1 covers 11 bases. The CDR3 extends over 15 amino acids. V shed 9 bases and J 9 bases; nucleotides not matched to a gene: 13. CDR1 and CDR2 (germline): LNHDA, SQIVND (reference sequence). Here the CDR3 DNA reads TGTGCCAGAGGGACAGGGGGACAAAGGTGGAGTGAGCAGTTCTTC. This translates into CARGTGGQRWSEQFF.

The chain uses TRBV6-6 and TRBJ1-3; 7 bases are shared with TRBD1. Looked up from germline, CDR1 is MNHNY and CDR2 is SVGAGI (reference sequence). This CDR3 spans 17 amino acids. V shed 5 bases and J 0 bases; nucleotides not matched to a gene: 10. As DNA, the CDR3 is TGTGCCAGCAGTCTGGACAGGCGGGCACTCTCTGGAAACACCATATATTTT. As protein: CASSLDRRALSGNTIYF.

The CDR3 coding sequence is TGTGCCAGCATGGGCCAGGGTTTCAATCAGCCCCAGCATTTT. This encodes CASMGQGFNQPQHF. This sequence joins TRBV27 and TRBJ1-5; possible D gene TRBD1, 5 bases. The germline CDR1 and CDR2 sequences are MNHEY and SMNVEV (reference sequence). This CDR3 spans 14 amino acids. V was cut by 7 bases and J by 3 bases, with 13 bases left in between.

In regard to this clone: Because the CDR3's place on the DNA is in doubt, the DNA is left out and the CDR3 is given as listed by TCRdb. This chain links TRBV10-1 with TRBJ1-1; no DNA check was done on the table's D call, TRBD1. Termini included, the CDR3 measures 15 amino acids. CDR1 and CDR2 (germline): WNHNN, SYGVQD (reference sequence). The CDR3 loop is CASSVGPGRAYEAFF.

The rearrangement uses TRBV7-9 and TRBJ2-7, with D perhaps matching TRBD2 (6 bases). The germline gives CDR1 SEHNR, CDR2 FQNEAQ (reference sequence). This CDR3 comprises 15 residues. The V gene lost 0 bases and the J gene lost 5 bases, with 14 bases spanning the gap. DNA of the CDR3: TGTGCCAGCAGCTTAGCTCGGGGAGCGGGCGACGAGCAGTACTTC. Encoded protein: CASSLARGAGDEQYF.

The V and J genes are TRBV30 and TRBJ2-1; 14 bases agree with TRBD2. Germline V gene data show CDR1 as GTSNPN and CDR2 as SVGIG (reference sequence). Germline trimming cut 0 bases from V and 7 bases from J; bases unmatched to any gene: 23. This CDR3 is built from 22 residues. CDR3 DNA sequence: TGTGCCTGGAGTGTTAGGAGTTTTCGGGGACTAGCGGGAGTCGGGGTAGGGAATGAGCAGTTCTTC. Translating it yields CAWSVRSFRGLAGVGVGNEQFF.

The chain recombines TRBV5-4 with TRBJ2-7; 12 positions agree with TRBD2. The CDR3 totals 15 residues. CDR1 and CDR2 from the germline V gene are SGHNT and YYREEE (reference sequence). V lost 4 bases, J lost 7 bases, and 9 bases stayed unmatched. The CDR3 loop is CASSPRTSGDREQYF. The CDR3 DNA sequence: TGTGCCAGCAGCCCTAGGACTAGCGGGGATCGGGAGCAGTACTTC.

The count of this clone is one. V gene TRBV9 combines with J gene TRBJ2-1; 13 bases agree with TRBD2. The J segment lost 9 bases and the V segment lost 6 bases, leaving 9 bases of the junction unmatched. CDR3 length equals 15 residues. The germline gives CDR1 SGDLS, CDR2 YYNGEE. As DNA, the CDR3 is TGTGCCAGCACACGGACTAGCGGGAGTGTAGGTGAGCAGTTCTTC. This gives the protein CASTRTSGSVGEQFF.

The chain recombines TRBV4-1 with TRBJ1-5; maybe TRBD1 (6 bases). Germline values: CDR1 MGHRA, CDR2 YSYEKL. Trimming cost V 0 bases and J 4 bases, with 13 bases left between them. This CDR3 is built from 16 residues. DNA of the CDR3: TGCGCCAGCAGCCAAGAAGACAGGTTGTATAATCAGCCCCAGCATTTT. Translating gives CASSQEDRLYNQPQHF.

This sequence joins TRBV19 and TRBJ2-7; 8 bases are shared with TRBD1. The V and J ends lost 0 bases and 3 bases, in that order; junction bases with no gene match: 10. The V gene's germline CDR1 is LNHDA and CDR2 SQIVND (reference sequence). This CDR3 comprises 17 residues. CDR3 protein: CASSIDLVGTGNYEQYF. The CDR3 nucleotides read TGTGCCAGTAGTATAGATCTCGTAGGGACAGGAAACTACGAGCAGTACTTC.

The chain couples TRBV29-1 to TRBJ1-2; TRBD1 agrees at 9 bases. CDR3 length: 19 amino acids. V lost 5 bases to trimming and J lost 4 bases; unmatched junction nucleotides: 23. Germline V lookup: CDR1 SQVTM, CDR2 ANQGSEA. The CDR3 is CSVFSSGTGTGFFAYGYTF. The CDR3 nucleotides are TGCAGCGTTTTTTCGTCGGGAACCGGGACAGGGTTTTTTGCCTATGGCTACACCTTC.

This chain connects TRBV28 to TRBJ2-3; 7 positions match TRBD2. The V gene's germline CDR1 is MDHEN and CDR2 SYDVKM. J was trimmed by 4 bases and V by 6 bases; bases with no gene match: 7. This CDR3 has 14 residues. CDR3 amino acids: CASSNYAGADTQYF. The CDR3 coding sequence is TGTGCCAGCAGCAACTATGCGGGAGCAGATACGCAGTATTTT.

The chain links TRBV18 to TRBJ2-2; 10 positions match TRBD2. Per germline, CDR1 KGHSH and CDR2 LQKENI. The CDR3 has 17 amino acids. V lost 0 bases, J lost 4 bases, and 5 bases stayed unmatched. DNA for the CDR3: TGTGCCAGCTCACCACCAAGCGGGGGGGCGATCACCGGGGAGCTGTTTTTT. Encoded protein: CASSPPSGGAITGELFF.

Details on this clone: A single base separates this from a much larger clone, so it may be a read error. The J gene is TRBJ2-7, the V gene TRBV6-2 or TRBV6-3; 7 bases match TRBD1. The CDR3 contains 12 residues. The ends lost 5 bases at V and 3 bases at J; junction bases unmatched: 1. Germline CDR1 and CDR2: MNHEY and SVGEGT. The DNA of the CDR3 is TGTGCCAGCAGTCGACAGGGCTACGAGCAGTACTTC. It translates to CASSRQGYEQYF.

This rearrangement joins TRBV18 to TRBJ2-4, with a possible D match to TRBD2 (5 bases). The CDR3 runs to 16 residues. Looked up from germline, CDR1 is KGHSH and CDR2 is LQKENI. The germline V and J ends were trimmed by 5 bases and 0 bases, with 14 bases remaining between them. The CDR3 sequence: CASSAATITAKNIQYF. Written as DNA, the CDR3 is TGTGCCAGCTCAGCCGCGACTATAACAGCCAAAAACATTCAGTACTTC.

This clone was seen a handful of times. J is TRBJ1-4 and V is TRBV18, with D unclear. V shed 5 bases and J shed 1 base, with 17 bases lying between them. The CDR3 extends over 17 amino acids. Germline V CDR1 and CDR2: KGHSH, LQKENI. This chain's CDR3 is CASSSSLSRGTNEKLFF. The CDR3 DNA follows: TGTGCCAGCTCATCCTCCCTGTCCCGCGGAACTAATGAAAAACTGTTTTTT.

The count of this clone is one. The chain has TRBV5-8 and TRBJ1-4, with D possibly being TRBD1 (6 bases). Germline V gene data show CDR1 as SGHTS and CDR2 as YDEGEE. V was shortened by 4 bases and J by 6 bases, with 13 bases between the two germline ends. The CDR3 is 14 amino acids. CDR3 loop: CASSQEGQYEKLFF. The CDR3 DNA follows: TGTGCCAGCAGCCAAGAGGGACAATATGAAAAACTGTTTTTT.

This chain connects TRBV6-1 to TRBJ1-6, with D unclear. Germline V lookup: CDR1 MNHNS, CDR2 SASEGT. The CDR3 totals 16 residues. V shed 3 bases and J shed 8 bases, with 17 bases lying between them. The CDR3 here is CASSDRRRIHYSPLHF. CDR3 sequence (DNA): TGTGCCAGCAGTGACAGGCGCCGAATTCACTATTCACCCCTCCACTTT.

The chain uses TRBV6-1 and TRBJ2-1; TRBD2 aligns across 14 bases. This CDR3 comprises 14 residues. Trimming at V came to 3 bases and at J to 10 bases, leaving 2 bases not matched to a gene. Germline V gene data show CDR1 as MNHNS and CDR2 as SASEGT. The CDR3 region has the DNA TGTGCCAGCAGTGAGGGACTAGCGGGAGTAGAGCAGTTCTTC. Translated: CASSEGLAGVEQFF.

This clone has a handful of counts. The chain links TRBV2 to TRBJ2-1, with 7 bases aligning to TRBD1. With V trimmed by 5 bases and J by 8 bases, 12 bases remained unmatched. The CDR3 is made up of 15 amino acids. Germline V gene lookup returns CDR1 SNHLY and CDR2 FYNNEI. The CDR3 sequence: CASSTPGRTGHEQFF. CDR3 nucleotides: TGTGCCAGCAGTACCCCGGGACGGACAGGCCATGAGCAGTTCTTC.

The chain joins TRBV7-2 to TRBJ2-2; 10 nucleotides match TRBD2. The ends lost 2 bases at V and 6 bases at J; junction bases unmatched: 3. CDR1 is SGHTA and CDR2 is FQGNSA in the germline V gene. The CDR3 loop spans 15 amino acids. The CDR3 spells CASSLRTSGSGELFF. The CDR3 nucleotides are TGTGCCAGCAGCTTACGGACTAGCGGCTCCGGGGAGCTGTTTTTT. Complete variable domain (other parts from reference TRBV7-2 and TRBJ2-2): GAGVSQSPSNKVTEKGKDVELRCDPISGHTALYWYRQSLGQGLEFLIYFQGNSAPDKSGLPSDRFSAERTGGSVSTLTIQRTQQEDSAVYLCASSLRTSGSGELFFGEGSRLTVL.

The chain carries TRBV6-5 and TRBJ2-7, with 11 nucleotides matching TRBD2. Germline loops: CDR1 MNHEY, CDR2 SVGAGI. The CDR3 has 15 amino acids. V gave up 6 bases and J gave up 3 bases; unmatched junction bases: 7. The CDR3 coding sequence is TGTGCCAGCAGAATTCGGACTAGCGGGCTCTACGAGCAGTACTTC. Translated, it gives CASRIRTSGLYEQYF.

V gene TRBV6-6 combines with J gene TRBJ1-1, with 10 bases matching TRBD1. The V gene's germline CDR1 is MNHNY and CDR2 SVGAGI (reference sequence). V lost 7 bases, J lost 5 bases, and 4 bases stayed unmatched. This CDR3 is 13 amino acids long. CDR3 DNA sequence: TGTGCCAGCACTAGGGACAGGGGAACTGAAGCTTTCTTT. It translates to CASTRDRGTEAFF.

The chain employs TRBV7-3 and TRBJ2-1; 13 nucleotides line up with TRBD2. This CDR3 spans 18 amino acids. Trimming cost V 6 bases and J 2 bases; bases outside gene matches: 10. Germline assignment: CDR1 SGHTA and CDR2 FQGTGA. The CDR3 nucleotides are TGTGCCAGCAGGCTTTCTGGGGGACTAGCGGGAACCTACAATGAGCAGTTCTTC. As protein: CASRLSGGLAGTYNEQFF. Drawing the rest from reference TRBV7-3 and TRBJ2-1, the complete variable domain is GAGVSQTPSNKVTEKGKYVELRCDPISGHTALYWYRQSLGQGPEFLIYFQGTGAADDSGLPNDRFFAVRPEGSVSTLKIQRTERGDSAVYLCASRLSGGLAGTYNEQFFGPGTRLTVL.

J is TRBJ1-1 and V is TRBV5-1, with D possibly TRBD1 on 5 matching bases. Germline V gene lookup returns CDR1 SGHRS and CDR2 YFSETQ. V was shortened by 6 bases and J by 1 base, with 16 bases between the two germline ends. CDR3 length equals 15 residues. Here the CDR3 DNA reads TGCGCCAGCACCGGGGGGAGTCTTCAGAACACTGAAGCTTTCTTT. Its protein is CASTGGSLQNTEAFF.